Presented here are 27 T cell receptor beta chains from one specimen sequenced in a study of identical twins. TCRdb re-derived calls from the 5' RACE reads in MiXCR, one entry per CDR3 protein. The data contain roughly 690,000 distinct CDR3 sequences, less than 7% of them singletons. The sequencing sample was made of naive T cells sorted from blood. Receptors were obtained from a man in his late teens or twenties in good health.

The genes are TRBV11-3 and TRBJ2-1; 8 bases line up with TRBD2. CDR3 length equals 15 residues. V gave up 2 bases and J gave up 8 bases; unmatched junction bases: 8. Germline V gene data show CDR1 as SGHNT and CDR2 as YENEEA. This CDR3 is CASSLRGLDFDEQFF. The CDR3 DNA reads TGTGCCAGCAGCTTAAGGGGACTAGACTTCGATGAGCAGTTCTTC.

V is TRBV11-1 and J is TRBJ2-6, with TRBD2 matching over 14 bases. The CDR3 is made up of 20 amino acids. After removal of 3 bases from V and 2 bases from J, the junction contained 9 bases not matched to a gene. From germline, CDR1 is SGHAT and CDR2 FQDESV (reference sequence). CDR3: CASSFPTTSGRAAGANVLTF. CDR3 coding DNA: TGTGCCAGCAGCTTTCCAACGACTAGCGGGAGGGCCGCTGGGGCCAACGTCCTGACTTTC.

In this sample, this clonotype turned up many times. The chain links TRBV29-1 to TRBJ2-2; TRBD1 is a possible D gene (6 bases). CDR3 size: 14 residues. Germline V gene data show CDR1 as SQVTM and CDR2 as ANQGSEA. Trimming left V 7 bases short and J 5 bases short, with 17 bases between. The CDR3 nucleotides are TGCAGCGCTGGTCCGGGACAAGGAACCGGGGAGCTGTTTTTT. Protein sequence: CSAGPGQGTGELFF.

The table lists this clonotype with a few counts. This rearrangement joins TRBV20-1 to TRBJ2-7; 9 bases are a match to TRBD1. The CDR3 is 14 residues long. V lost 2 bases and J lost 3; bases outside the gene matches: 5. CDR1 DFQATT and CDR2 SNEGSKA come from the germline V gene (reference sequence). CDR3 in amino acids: CSARTGTGNYEQYF. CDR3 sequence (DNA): TGCAGTGCTAGAACCGGGACAGGGAACTACGAGCAGTACTTC.

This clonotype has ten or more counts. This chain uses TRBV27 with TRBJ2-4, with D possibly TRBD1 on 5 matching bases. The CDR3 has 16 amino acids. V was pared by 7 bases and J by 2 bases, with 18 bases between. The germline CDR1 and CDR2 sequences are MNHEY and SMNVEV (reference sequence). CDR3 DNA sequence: TGTGCCAGCACCCCCCGCACAGGAGTAACCAAAAACATTCAGTACTTC. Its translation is CASTPRTGVTKNIQYF.

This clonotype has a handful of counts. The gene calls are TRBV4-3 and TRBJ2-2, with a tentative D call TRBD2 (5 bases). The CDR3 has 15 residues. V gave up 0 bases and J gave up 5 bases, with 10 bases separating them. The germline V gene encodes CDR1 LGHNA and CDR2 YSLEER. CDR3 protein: CASSQDRSGTGELFF. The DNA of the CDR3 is TGCGCCAGCAGCCAAGATCGAAGCGGAACCGGGGAGCTGTTTTTT.

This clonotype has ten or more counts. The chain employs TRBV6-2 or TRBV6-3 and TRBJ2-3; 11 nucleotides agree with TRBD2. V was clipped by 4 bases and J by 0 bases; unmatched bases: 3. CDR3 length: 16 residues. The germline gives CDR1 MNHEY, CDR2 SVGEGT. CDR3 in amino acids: CASSSTSGTSTDTQYF. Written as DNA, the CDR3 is TGTGCCAGCAGTTCGACTAGCGGGACTAGCACAGATACGCAGTATTTT.

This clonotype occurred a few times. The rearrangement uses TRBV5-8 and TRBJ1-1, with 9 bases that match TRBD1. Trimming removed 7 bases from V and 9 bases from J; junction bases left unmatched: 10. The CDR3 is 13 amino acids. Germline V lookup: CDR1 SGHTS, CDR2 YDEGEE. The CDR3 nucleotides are TGTGCCAGCGATGTCGTCACAGGGGGCAAAGCTTTCTTT. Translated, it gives CASDVVTGGKAFF.

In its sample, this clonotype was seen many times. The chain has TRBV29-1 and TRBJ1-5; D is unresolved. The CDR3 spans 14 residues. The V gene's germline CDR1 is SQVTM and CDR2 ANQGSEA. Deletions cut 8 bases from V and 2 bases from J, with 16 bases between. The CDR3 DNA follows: TGCAGCCCCCAACCTTTGGCGGGCAATCAGCCCCAGCATTTT. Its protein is CSPQPLAGNQPQHF. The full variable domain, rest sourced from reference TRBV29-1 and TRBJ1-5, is SAVISQKPSRDICQRGTSLTIQCQVDSQVTMMFWYRQQPGQSLTLIATANQGSEATYESGFVIDKFPISRPNLTFSTLTVSNMSPEDSSIYLCSPQPLAGNQPQHFGDGTRLSIL.

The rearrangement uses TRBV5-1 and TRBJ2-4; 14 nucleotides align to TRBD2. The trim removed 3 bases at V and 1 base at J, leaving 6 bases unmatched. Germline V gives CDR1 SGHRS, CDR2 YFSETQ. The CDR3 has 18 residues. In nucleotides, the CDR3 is TGCGCCAGCAGCTCGGGACTAGCGGGAGTCAAGGCCAAAAACATTCAGTACTTC. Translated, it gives CASSSGLAGVKAKNIQYF.

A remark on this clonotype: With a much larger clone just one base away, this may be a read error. This CDR3 reads CASSDFGLENTDTQYF. The CDR3 DNA reads as TGTGCCAGCAGTGACTTCGGGTTGGAGAACACAGATACGCAGTATTTT. The chain uses TRBV25-1 and TRBJ2-3; D unresolved. From germline, CDR1 is MGHDK and CDR2 SYGVNS. V gave up 3 bases and J gave up 2 bases, with 15 bases separating them. The CDR3 totals 16 residues.

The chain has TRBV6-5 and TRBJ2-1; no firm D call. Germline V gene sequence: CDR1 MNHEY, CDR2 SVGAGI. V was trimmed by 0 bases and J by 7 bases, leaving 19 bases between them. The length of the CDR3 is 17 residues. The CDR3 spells CASSYSRLGFGINEQFF. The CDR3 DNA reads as TGTGCCAGCAGTTACTCGAGGTTGGGGTTCGGAATAAATGAGCAGTTCTTC.

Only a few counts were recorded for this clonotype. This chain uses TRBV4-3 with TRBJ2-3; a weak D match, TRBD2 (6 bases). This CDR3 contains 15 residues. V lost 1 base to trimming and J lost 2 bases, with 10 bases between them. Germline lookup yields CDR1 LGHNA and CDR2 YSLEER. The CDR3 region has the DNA TGCGCCAGCAGCCAAGGGGTGCGGGACACAGATACGCAGTATTTT. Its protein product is CASSQGVRDTDTQYF.

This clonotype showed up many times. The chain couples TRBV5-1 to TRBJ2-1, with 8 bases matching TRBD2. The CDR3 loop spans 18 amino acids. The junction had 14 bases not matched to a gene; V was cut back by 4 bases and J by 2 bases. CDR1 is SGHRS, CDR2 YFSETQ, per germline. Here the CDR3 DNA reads TGCGCCAGCAGCGCGGGGACTAGTCTGTTGCAAGCCTACAATGAGCAGTTCTTC. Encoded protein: CASSAGTSLLQAYNEQFF.

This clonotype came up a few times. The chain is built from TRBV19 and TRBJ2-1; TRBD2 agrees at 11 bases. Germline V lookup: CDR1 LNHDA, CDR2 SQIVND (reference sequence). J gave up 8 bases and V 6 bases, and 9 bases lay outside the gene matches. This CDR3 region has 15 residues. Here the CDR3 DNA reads TGTGCCAGTAGGACTAGCGGGAAGATGTTAGATGAGCAGTTCTTC. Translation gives CASRTSGKMLDEQFF.

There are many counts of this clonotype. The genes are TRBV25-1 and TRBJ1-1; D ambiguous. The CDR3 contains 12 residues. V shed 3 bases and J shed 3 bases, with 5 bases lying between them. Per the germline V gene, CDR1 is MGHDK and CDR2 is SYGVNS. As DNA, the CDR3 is TGTGCCAGCAGTGATTTTGACACTGAAGCTTTCTTT. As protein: CASSDFDTEAFF. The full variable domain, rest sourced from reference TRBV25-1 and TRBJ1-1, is EADIYQTPRYLVIGTGKKITLECSQTMGHDKMYWYQQDPGMELHLIHYSYGVNSTEKGDLSSESTVSRIRTEHFPLTLESARPSHTSQYLCASSDFDTEAFFGQGTRLTVV.

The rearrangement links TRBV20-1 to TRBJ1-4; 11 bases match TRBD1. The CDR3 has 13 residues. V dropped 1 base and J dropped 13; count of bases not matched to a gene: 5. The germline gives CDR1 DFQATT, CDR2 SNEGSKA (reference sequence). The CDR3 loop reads CSARGTGGIGLFF. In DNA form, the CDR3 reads TGCAGTGCTAGAGGGACAGGGGGCATTGGACTGTTTTTT.

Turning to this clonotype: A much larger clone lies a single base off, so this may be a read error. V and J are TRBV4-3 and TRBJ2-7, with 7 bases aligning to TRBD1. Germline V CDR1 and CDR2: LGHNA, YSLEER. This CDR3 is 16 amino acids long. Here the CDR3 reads CASSQWGQLSSYERYF. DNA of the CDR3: TGCGCCAGCAGCCAATGGGGACAGTTGAGCTCCTACGAGCGGTACTTC.

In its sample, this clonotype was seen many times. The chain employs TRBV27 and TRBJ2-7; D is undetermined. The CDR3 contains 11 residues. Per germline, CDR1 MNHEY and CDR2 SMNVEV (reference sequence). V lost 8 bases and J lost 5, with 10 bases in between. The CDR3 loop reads CASQNADEQYF. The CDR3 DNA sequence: TGTGCCAGCCAAAACGCGGACGAGCAGTACTTC.

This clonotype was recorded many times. The CDR3 nucleotides read TGTGCCAGCAGCTTAGCGTTGAATGGCTACACCTTC. Protein sequence: CASSLALNGYTF. The chain couples TRBV7-9 to TRBJ1-2; D gene unclear. The CDR3 is 12 residues long. Germline CDR1 SEHNR, CDR2 FQNEAQ (reference sequence). The V end was cut by 0 bases, the J end by 6 bases, with 5 bases between.

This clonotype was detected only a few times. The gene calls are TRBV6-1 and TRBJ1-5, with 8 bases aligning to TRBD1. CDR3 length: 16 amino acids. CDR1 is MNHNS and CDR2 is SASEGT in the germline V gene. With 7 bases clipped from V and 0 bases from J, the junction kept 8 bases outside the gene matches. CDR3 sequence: CASIPGQDYSNQPQHF. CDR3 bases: TGTGCCAGCATTCCGGGACAGGACTATAGCAATCAGCCCCAGCATTTT.

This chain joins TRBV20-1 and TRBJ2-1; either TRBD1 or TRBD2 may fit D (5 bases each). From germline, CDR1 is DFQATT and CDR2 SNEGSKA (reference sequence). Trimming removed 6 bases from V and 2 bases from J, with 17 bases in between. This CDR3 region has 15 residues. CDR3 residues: CSASSGTITYNEQFF. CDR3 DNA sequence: TGCAGTGCATCTTCCGGGACCATAACCTACAATGAGCAGTTCTTC.

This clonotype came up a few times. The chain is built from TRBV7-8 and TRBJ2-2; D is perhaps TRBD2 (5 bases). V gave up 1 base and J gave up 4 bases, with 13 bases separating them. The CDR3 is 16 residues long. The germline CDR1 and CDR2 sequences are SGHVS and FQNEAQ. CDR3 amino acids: CASSLGVGAATGELFF. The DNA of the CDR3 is TGTGCCAGCAGCTTAGGGGTGGGAGCGGCCACCGGGGAGCTGTTTTTT.

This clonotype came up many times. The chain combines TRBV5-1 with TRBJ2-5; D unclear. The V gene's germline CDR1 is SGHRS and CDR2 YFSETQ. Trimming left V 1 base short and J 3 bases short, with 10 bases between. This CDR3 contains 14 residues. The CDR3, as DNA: TGCGCCAGCAGCTTGTTTAAGTTGGAAGAGACCCAGTACTTC. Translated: CASSLFKLEETQYF.

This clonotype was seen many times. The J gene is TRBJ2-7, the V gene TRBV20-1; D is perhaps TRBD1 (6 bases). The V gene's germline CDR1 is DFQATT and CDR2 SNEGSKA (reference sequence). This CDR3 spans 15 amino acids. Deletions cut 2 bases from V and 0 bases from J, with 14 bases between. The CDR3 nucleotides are TGCAGTGCTAGATCTCGGACAGCGAGCTCCTACGAGCAGTACTTC. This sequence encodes CSARSRTASSYEQYF.

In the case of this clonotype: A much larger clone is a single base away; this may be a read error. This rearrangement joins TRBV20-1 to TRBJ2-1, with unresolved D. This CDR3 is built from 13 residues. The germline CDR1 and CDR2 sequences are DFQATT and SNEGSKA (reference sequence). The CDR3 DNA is TGCAGTGCTGATCGGACCTCCTACAATGTGCAGTTCTTC. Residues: CSADRTSYNVQFF.

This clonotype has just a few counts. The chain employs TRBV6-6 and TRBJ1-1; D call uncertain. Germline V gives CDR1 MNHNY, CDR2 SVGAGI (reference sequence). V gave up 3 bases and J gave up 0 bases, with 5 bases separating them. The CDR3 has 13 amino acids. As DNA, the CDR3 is TGTGCCAGCAGTTATATAATGAACACTGAAGCTTTCTTT. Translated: CASSYIMNTEAFF.